This TCR beta chain emerged from a study of cytomegalovirus exposure and HLA in healthy donors. Germline CDR1 SGDLS, CDR2 YYNGEE. The CDR3 sequence is 15 residues long. The J segment lost 5 bases and the V segment lost 0 bases, leaving 5 bases of the junction unmatched. The study's findings and limits: Among TCR sequences, most were rare, though some public TCRs appeared in many donors.

The data were produced by immunoSEQ multiplex PCR, yet TCRdb's version contains in-frame clones alone and is incomplete. This table holds around 190,000 clones, 81% found once. Details on this clone: What it binds is not known.

Material for sequencing was PBMCs. This rearrangement joins TRBV9 to TRBJ2-5; 9 nucleotides agree with TRBD2. The clonotype comes from a woman younger than 45 in good health and CMV-seronegative. CDR3 DNA sequence: TGTGCCAGCAGCGTAGTGGCGGGGGGGCCTGAGACCCAGTACTTC. This encodes CASSVVAGGPETQYF.